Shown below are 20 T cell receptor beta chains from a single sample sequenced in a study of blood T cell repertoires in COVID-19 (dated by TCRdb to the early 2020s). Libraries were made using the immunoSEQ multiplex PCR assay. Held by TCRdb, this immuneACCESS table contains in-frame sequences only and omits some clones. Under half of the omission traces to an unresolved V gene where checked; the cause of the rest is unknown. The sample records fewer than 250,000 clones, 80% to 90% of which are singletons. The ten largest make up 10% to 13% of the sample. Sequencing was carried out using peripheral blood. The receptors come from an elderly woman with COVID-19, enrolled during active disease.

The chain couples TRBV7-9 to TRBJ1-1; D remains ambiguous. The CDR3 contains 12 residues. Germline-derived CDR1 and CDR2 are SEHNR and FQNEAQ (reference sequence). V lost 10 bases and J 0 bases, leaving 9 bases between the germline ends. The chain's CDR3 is CATGLMNTEAFF. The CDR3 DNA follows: TGTGCCACGGGTCTCATGAACACTGAAGCTTTCTTT. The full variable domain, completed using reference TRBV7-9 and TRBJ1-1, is DTGVSQNPRHKITKRGQNVTFRCDPISEHNRLYWYRQTLGQGPEFLTYFQNEAQLEKSRLLSDRFSAERPKGSFSTLEIQRTEQGDSAMYLCATGLMNTEAFFGQGTRLTVV.

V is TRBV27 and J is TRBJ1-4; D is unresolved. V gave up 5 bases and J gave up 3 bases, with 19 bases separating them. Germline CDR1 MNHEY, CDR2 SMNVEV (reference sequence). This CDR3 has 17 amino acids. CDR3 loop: CASSPPRVGRANEKLFF. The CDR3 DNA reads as TGTGCCAGCAGTCCCCCCCGGGTGGGGAGGGCTAATGAAAAACTGTTTTTT.

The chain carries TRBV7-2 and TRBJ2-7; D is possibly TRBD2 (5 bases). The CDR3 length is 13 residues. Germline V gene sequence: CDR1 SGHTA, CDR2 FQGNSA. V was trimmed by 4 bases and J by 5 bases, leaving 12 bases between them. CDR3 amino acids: CASSSAFGNEQYF. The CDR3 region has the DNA TGTGCCAGCAGCTCTGCTTTCGGGAACGAGCAGTACTTC. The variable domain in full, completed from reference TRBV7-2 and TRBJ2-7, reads GAGVSQSPSNKVTEKGKDVELRCDPISGHTALYWYRQSLGQGLEFLIYFQGNSAPDKSGLPSDRFSAERTGGSVSTLTIQRTQQEDSAVYLCASSSAFGNEQYFGPGTRLTVT.

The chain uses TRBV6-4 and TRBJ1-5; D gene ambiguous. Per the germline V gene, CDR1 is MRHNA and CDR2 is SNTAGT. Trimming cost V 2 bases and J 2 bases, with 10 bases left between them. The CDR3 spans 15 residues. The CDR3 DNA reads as TGTGCCAGCAGTGACGGCCACACAGGCAATCAGCCCCAGCATTTT. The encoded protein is CASSDGHTGNQPQHF.

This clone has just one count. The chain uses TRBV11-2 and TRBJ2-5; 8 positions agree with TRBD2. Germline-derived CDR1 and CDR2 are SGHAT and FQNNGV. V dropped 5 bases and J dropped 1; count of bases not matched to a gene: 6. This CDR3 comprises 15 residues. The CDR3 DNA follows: TGTGCCAGCAGCCTTAGCGGGACCTCCCAAGAGACCCAGTACTTC. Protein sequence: CASSLSGTSQETQYF. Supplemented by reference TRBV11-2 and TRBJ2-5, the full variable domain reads EAGVAQSPRYKIIEKRQSVAFWCNPISGHATLYWYQQILGQGPKLLIQFQNNGVVDDSQLPKDRFSAERLKGVDSTLKIQPAKLEDSAVYLCASSLSGTSQETQYFGPGTRLLVL.

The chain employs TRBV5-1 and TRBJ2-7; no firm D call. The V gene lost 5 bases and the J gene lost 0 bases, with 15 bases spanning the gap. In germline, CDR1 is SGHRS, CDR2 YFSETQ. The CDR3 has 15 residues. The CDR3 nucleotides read TGCGCCAGCAGTTCACAGCCCATGAGCTCCTACGAGCAGTACTTC. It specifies CASSSQPMSSYEQYF.

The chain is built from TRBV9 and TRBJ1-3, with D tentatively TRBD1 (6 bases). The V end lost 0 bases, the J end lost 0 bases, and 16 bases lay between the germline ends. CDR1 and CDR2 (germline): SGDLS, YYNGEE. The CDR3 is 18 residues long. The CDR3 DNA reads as TGTGCCAGCAGCGTAGGGGGTAGCGGGGGCTTCTCTGGAAACACCATATATTTT. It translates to CASSVGGSGGFSGNTIYF.

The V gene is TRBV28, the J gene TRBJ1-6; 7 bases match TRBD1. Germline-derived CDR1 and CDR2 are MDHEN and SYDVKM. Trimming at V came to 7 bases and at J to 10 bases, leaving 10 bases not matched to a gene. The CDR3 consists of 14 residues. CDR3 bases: TGTGCCAGCATTACCTCGACAGGGCTCTCACCCCTCCACTTT. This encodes CASITSTGLSPLHF. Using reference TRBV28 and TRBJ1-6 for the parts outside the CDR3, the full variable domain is DVKVTQSSRYLVKRTGEKVFLECVQDMDHENMFWYRQDPGLGLRLIYFSYDVKMKEKGDIPEGYSVSREKKERFSLILESASTNQTSMYLCASITSTGLSPLHFGNGTRLTVT.

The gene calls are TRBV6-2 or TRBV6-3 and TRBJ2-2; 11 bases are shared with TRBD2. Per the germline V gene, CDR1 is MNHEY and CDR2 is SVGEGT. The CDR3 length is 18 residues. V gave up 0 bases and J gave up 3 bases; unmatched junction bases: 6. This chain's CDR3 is CASSYSVSGGAYTGELFF. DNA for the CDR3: TGTGCCAGCAGTTACTCGGTTAGCGGGGGGGCGTACACCGGGGAGCTGTTTTTT.

As DNA, the CDR3 is TGTGCCAGCAGGGGTACAGGGCTTCAGCCCCAGCATTTT. It encodes CASRGTGLQPQHF. The gene calls are TRBV28 and TRBJ1-5, with a possible D match to TRBD1 (6 bases). CDR1 and CDR2 (germline): MDHEN, SYDVKM. Trimming shortened V by 6 bases and J by 6 bases, and 12 bases separated the two germline ends. This CDR3 comprises 13 residues. Supplemented by reference TRBV28 and TRBJ1-5, the full variable domain reads DVKVTQSSRYLVKRTGEKVFLECVQDMDHENMFWYRQDPGLGLRLIYFSYDVKMKEKGDIPEGYSVSREKKERFSLILESASTNQTSMYLCASRGTGLQPQHFGDGTRLSIL.

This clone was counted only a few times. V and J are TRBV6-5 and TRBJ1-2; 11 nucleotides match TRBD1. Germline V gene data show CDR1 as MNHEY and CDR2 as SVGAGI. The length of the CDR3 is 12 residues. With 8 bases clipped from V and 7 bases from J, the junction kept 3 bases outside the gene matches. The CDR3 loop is CASLGQGAGYTF. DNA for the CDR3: TGTGCCAGCCTAGGACAGGGGGCTGGCTACACCTTC.

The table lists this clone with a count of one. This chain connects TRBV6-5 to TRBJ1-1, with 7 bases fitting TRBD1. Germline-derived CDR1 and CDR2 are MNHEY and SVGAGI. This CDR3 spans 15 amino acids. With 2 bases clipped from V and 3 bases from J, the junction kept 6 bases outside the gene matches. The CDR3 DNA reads TGTGCCAGCAGTTACAACAGGGGTGGGGACACTGAAGCTTTCTTT. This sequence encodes CASSYNRGGDTEAFF.

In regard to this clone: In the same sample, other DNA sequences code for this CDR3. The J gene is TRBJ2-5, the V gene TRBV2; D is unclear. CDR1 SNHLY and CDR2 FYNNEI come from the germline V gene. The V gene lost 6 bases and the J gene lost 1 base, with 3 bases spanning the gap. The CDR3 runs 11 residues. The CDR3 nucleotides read TGTGCCAGCAGAGCCCAAGAGACCCAGTACTTC. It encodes CASRAQETQYF.

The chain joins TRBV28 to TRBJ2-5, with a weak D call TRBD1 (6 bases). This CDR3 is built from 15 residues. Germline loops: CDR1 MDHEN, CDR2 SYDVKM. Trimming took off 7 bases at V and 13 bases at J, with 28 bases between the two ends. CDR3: CASTSRGQALLHRYF. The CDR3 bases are TGTGCCAGCACCTCCCGGGGACAAGCTCTTTTGCATCGGTACTTC.

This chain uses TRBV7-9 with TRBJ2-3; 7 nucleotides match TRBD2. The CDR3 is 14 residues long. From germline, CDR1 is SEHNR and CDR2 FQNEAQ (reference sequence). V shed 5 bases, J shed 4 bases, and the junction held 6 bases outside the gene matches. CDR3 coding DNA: TGTGCCAGCAGCCAGAGCGGGGCGGCAGATACGCAGTATTTT. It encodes CASSQSGAADTQYF.

DNA of the CDR3: TGTGCCAGCAGCCAAATGACAGGACCAAGATACGAGCAGTACTTC. It codes for CASSQMTGPRYEQYF. The rearrangement joins TRBV4-2 to TRBJ2-7, with a weak D call TRBD1 (6 bases). This CDR3 is built from 15 residues. Trimming pared 2 bases from V and 4 bases from J, leaving 15 bases between. CDR1 and CDR2 (germline): LGHNA, YNFKEQ.

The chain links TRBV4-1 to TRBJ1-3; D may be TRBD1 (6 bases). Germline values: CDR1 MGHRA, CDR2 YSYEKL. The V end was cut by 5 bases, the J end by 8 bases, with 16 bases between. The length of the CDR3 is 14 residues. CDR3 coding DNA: TGCGCCAGCAGCGCGGACAGAGTGGATTACACCATATATTTT. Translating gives CASSADRVDYTIYF.

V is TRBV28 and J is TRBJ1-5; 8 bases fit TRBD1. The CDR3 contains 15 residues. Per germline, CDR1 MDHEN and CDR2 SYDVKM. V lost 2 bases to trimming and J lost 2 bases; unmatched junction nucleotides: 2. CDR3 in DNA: TGTGCCAGCAGTTTAGGACAGGGCGGCAATCAGCCCCAGCATTTT. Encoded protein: CASSLGQGGNQPQHF.

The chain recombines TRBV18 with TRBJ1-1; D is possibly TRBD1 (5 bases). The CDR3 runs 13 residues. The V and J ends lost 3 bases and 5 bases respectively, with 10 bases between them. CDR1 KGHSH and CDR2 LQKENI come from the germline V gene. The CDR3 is CASSPGGETEAFF. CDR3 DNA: TGTGCCAGCTCACCCGGGGGGGAAACTGAAGCTTTCTTT.

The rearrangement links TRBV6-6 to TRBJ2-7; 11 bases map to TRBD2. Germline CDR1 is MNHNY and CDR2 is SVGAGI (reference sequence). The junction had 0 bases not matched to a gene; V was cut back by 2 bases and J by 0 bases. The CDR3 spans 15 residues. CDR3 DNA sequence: TGTGCCAGCAGTTACGGGACTAGCGGCTCCTACGAGCAGTACTTC. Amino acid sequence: CASSYGTSGSYEQYF.